One and the same sample provided the 24 T cell receptor beta chains below, sequenced in a study of T cells in Graves' hyperthyroidism and ophthalmopathy. TCR beta CDR3 regions were amplified from RNA transcripts. Researchers ran a first-round RT-PCR on the TCR CDR3 using the HTBI primer set. TCRdb reprocessed the multiplex PCR reads via MiXCR and lists one record per CDR3 protein. The table records hundreds of thousands of distinct CDR3 sequences, about 22% of them present only once. The sample taken for sequencing was blood. The receptor set was obtained from a woman in her 70s with Graves' ophthalmopathy.

The genes are TRBV20-1 and TRBJ2-5; TRBD1 aligns across 7 bases. The germline CDR1 and CDR2 sequences are DFQATT and SNEGSKA (reference sequence). The CDR3 sequence is 14 residues long. V shed 5 bases and J 1 base; nucleotides not matched to a gene: 7. The CDR3 region is CSADSTGVQETQYF. In DNA form, the CDR3 reads TGCAGTGCTGATTCCACAGGGGTCCAAGAGACCCAGTACTTC.

This clonotype was detected a few times. The chain recombines TRBV20-1 with TRBJ2-7; D possibly matches TRBD1 or TRBD2 (5 bases each). CDR3 length equals 14 residues. Trimming removed 1 base at V and 2 bases at J, with 12 bases between. Germline V gives CDR1 DFQATT, CDR2 SNEGSKA (reference sequence). The CDR3 here is CSARGRDPAYEQYF. CDR3 DNA sequence: TGCAGTGCTAGAGGCAGGGACCCAGCCTACGAGCAGTACTTC.

This clonotype has at least ten counts. V and J are TRBV7-3 and TRBJ1-1, with TRBD1 identical over 7 bases. The CDR3 runs 13 residues. After removal of 4 bases from V and 1 base from J, the junction contained 0 bases not matched to a gene. Germline V lookup: CDR1 SGHTA, CDR2 FQGTGA. Written as DNA, the CDR3 is TGTGCCAGCAGCTGGACAGGGAACACTGAAGCTTTCTTT. Amino acids: CASSWTGNTEAFF.

CDR3 residues: CSAGLADEQYF. CDR3 DNA: TGCAGTGCTGGACTAGCGGACGAGCAGTACTTC. The chain uses TRBV20-1 and TRBJ2-7; 10 nucleotides align to TRBD2. The CDR3 is 11 residues long. Germline V gives CDR1 DFQATT, CDR2 SNEGSKA (reference sequence). Trimming removed 5 bases from V and 5 bases from J; junction bases left unmatched: 0.

The chain has TRBV19 and TRBJ1-5; 7 positions agree with TRBD1. The CDR3 is 15 amino acids. Germline CDR1 LNHDA, CDR2 SQIVND (reference sequence). The V gene end was trimmed by 7 bases and the J gene end by 4 bases; junction bases not matched to a gene: 10. CDR3 sequence reads: CASTTGDIMNQPQHF. CDR3 DNA sequence: TGTGCCAGTACTACAGGGGATATTATGAATCAGCCCCAGCATTTT.

This rearrangement joins TRBV25-1 to TRBJ2-4; 8 nucleotides agree with TRBD1. The junction had 0 bases not matched to a gene; V was cut back by 8 bases and J by 6 bases. Germline-derived CDR1 and CDR2 are MGHDK and SYGVNS. This CDR3 contains 11 residues. The CDR3 loop reads CASGTGNIQYF. For the CDR3, the DNA is TGTGCCAGCGGGACAGGAAACATTCAGTACTTC.

This clonotype has more than one count but fewer than ten. The chain has TRBV6-1 and TRBJ2-5, with TRBD2 identical over 8 bases. CDR3 length: 13 residues. The germline V gene encodes CDR1 MNHNS and CDR2 SASEGT. Trimming cost V 8 bases and J 4 bases; bases outside gene matches: 6. Here the CDR3 DNA reads TGTGCCAGCCATCGGGAGGGCCTAGAGACCCAGTACTTC. Residues: CASHREGLETQYF.

J is TRBJ2-6 and V is TRBV27; D may be TRBD1 (5 bases). This CDR3 is 18 amino acids long. From germline, CDR1 is MNHEY and CDR2 SMNVEV (reference sequence). Trimming shortened V by 5 bases and J by 0 bases, and 17 bases separated the two germline ends. CDR3 bases: TGTGCCAGCAGTGTCCTCTGGGGCCCCAGCTCTGGGGCCAACGTCCTGACTTTC. This gives the protein CASSVLWGPSSGANVLTF.

The chain carries TRBV9 and TRBJ1-2; no reliable D call. V was cut by 0 bases and J by 6 bases, with 12 bases left in between. This CDR3 spans 14 amino acids. Germline CDR1 and CDR2: SGDLS and YYNGEE. The CDR3 coding sequence is TGTGCCAGCAGCGTAGCCGGGGAATCCCATGGCTACACCTTC. Translating gives CASSVAGESHGYTF.

The chain has TRBV5-8 and TRBJ1-5, with TRBD1 as a possible D gene (6 bases). The V end was cut by 0 bases, the J end by 1 base, with 11 bases between. From germline, CDR1 is SGHTS and CDR2 YDEGEE. The CDR3 is made up of 16 amino acids. The CDR3 here is CASSLATGRSNQPQHF. The CDR3 DNA reads as TGTGCCAGCAGCTTGGCCACAGGGAGGAGCAATCAGCCCCAGCATTTT.

This chain links TRBV19 with TRBJ1-5; D remains ambiguous. This CDR3 is built from 14 residues. Germline lookup yields CDR1 LNHDA and CDR2 SQIVND (reference sequence). V was cut by 3 bases and J by 9 bases, with 15 bases left in between. The DNA of the CDR3 is TGTGCCAGTAGTATCAGTTCTAACGGGTGGCCCCAGCATTTT. Its translation is CASSISSNGWPQHF.

As for this clonotype: A much larger clone lies a single base off, so this may be a read error. This chain uses TRBV2 with TRBJ1-5, with D possibly being TRBD1 (6 bases). CDR1 and CDR2 from the germline V gene are SNHLY and FYNNEI. CDR3 length: 13 residues. CDR3 coding DNA: TGTGCCAGCAGTGCCTATGGGGGGCAGCCCCGGCATTTT. Translation gives CASSAYGGQPRHF. The full variable domain, its missing parts supplied by reference TRBV2 and TRBJ1-5, is EPEVTQTPSHQVTQMGQEVILRCVPISNHLYFYWYRQILGQKVEFLVSFYNNEISEKSEIFDDQFSVERPDGSNFTLKIRSTKLEDSAMYFCASSAYGGQPRHFGDGTRLSIL.

V usage is TRBV19 and J usage is TRBJ2-2, with 8 bases identical to TRBD1. Germline V CDR1 and CDR2: LNHDA, SQIVND (reference sequence). The CDR3 contains 15 residues. V lost 5 bases to trimming and J lost 6 bases; unmatched junction nucleotides: 8. The CDR3 sequence: CASSRQGILAGELFF. The CDR3 coding sequence is TGTGCCAGTAGTCGACAGGGGATACTAGCCGGGGAGCTGTTTTTT.

In its sample, this clonotype was seen many times. The chain recombines TRBV9 with TRBJ1-1; TRBD1 might be the D (6 bases). V gave up 3 bases and J gave up 0 bases, with 9 bases separating them. CDR1 and CDR2 (germline): SGDLS, YYNGEE. This CDR3 has 14 residues. The chain's CDR3 is CASSATGMNTEAFF. DNA for the CDR3: TGTGCCAGCAGCGCGACAGGAATGAACACTGAAGCTTTCTTT.

This sequence joins TRBV11-2 and TRBJ1-3, with D possibly being TRBD1 (6 bases). CDR1 and CDR2 (germline): SGHAT, FQNNGV. The CDR3 length is 17 residues. V was trimmed by 1 base and J by 0 bases, leaving 13 bases between them. The CDR3 coding sequence is TGTGCCAGCAGCTTAGGAAGAGGGGGGTACTCTGGAAACACCATATATTTT. Translated, it gives CASSLGRGGYSGNTIYF. The whole variable domain, filled in from reference TRBV11-2 and TRBJ1-3, reads EAGVAQSPRYKIIEKRQSVAFWCNPISGHATLYWYQQILGQGPKLLIQFQNNGVVDDSQLPKDRFSAERLKGVDSTLKIQPAKLEDSAVYLCASSLGRGGYSGNTIYFGEGSWLTVV.

The CDR3 sequence: CASSLIARDKYNEQFF. DNA for the CDR3: TGCGCCAGCAGCCTCATCGCCCGGGACAAATACAATGAGCAGTTCTTC. The chain recombines TRBV4-1 with TRBJ2-1; possible D gene TRBD1, 6 bases. The CDR3 is made up of 16 amino acids. Trimming left V 4 bases short and J 4 bases short, with 17 bases between. The germline gives CDR1 MGHRA, CDR2 YSYEKL.

A few counts support this clonotype. The chain recombines TRBV11-2 with TRBJ2-1, with 15 bases matching TRBD2. The V segment lost 0 bases and the J segment 3 bases; nucleotides outside the gene matches: 9. The CDR3 is 20 residues long. CDR1 SGHAT and CDR2 FQNNGV come from the germline V gene. CDR3 in DNA: TGTGCCAGCAGCTTAGAAACGGGACTAGCGGGAGGTACCGGCTACAATGAGCAGTTCTTC. This encodes CASSLETGLAGGTGYNEQFF.

The chain recombines TRBV6-2 or TRBV6-3 with TRBJ2-3, with TRBD2 identical over 10 bases. This CDR3 has 15 amino acids. J lost 2 bases, V lost 6 bases, and 5 bases had no gene match. The V gene's germline CDR1 is MNHEY and CDR2 SVGEGT. DNA for the CDR3: TGTGCCAGCAGGAGCGGGAGGGGGGTCACAGATACGCAGTATTTT. The encoded protein is CASRSGRGVTDTQYF.

Remarks on this clonotype: This sequence may be a read error, since a much larger clone differs from it by one base. The genes are TRBV27 and TRBJ2-1, with D possibly matching TRBD2 (6 bases). The CDR3 runs to 15 residues. Germline V gives CDR1 MNHEY, CDR2 SMNVEV (reference sequence). V was clipped by 10 bases and J by 0 bases, with 16 bases between them. CDR3 bases: TGTGCCAACAGCCGTAGCGGACCCTCCTACAATGAGCAGTTCTTC. It codes for CANSRSGPSYNEQFF.

This clonotype showed up many times. The chain links TRBV28 to TRBJ1-4; perhaps TRBD1 as D (5 bases). Germline lookup yields CDR1 MDHEN and CDR2 SYDVKM. Deletions cut 6 bases from V and 7 bases from J, with 12 bases between. The CDR3 is 13 residues long. CDR3 in DNA: TGTGCCAGCAGACCGGGACCAGGTGAAAAACTGTTTTTT. It yields the protein CASRPGPGEKLFF.

This clonotype has a count of ten or more. This chain connects TRBV27 to TRBJ1-1, with D tentatively TRBD1 (6 bases). In germline, CDR1 is MNHEY, CDR2 SMNVEV (reference sequence). Trimming removed 7 bases at V and 4 bases at J, with 22 bases between. CDR3 length equals 16 residues. This CDR3 is CASTRGGGGELTEAFF. Here the CDR3 DNA reads TGTGCCAGCACCCGGGGAGGAGGGGGGGAGCTCACTGAAGCTTTCTTT.

The V gene is TRBV6-5, the J gene TRBJ2-1, with D unclear. The V gene lost 2 bases and the J gene lost 3 bases, with 5 bases spanning the gap. This CDR3 is 13 amino acids long. From germline, CDR1 is MNHEY and CDR2 SVGAGI. DNA of the CDR3: TGTGCCAGCAGTTACAGTCTCTACAATGAGCAGTTCTTC. Protein product: CASSYSLYNEQFF.

This clonotype was recorded many times. V is TRBV25-1 and J is TRBJ1-5, with no clear D. Germline lookup yields CDR1 MGHDK and CDR2 SYGVNS. The CDR3 is made up of 12 amino acids. Trimming pared 4 bases from V and 8 bases from J, leaving 9 bases between. The CDR3 spells CASSVSGKPQHF. CDR3 sequence (DNA): TGTGCCAGCAGTGTCTCGGGGAAGCCCCAGCATTTT.

In this sample, this clonotype turned up many times. V and J are TRBV6-2 or TRBV6-3 and TRBJ2-2, with unresolved D. The V and J ends lost 7 bases and 6 bases respectively, with 15 bases between them. CDR3 length: 14 amino acids. CDR1 and CDR2 from the germline V gene are MNHEY and SVGEGT. The CDR3 loop is CASTSMGRSGELFF. The CDR3 nucleotides are TGTGCCAGCACCTCGATGGGAAGGTCCGGGGAGCTGTTTTTT.